This T cell receptor (beta chain) was captured by sequencing in a study of blood T cell repertoires in COVID-19. In the study overall: Collection of acute and convalescent COVID-19 samples took place in the United States, Italy and Spain.

Generated by immunoSEQ multiplex PCR, the TCRdb table keeps only in-frame clones and is missing some. The top ten clones hold 1.3% to 1.5% of a sample with hundreds of thousands of clones, 88% of them seen once. Germline trimming cut 5 bases from V and 9 bases from J; bases unmatched to any gene: 15. The CDR3 extends over 16 amino acids. Germline CDR1 reads LNHDA; CDR2 reads SQIVND (reference sequence). The rearrangement links TRBV19 to TRBJ1-5; TRBD1 agrees at 8 bases. This TCR derives from an older man with acute or convalescent COVID-19. The sequenced material came from peripheral blood. The CDR3 loop reads CASSPLGGQVSLPQHF. The CDR3 coding sequence is TGTGCCAGTAGTCCCCTGGGGGGACAGGTTTCATTGCCCCAGCATTTT.